The next 14 T cell receptor beta chains were all read from a single sample in a study of CD8 T cells in Susac syndrome. Random-hexamer reverse transcription was applied to roughly 0.5 to 1 ug RNA. TCRdb redid the calling of the immunoSEQ multiplex PCR reads with MiXCR, one entry per CDR3 protein. Altogether 100,000 to 150,000 distinct CDR3 sequences are present, around 85% being singletons, with the ten largest covering 0.5% to 0.65%. Sequenced: CD8+ T cells from PBMCs. All receptors come from a human donor with multiple sclerosis.

The genes are TRBV6-6 and TRBJ2-1; 7 bases line up with TRBD2. The CDR3 is 16 residues long. Trimming took 5 bases from V and 0 from J; bases not matched to a gene: 7. Germline CDR1 and CDR2: MNHNY and SVGAGI (reference sequence). In DNA form, the CDR3 reads TGTGCCAGCAGTCTGCTAGCGGCCAGCTCCTACAATGAGCAGTTCTTC. Translating gives CASSLLAASSYNEQFF.

A few counts support this clonotype. The V and J genes are TRBV7-9 and TRBJ2-1; D is unresolved. Trimming removed 1 base from V and 15 bases from J, with 10 bases in between. Germline loops: CDR1 SEHNR, CDR2 FQNEAQ (reference sequence). The CDR3 has 11 residues. In DNA form, the CDR3 reads TGTGCCAGCAGCTTAGGGGAACCTCGGTTCTTC. Its translation: CASSLGEPRFF.

The chain has TRBV7-9 and TRBJ2-7; TRBD1 matches 7 bases. Trimming took 5 bases from V and 5 from J; bases not matched to a gene: 6. Germline CDR1 and CDR2: SEHNR and FQNEAQ (reference sequence). This CDR3 has 13 amino acids. In DNA form, the CDR3 reads TGTGCCAGCAGCCGACAGGGAATTAACGAGCAGTACTTC. This codes for CASSRQGINEQYF.

This clonotype was counted a single time. V is TRBV6-1 and J is TRBJ2-5; D gene ambiguous. Deletions cut 4 bases from V and 2 bases from J, with 17 bases between. The CDR3 totals 16 residues. CDR1 and CDR2 from the germline V gene are MNHNS and SASEGT. The CDR3 DNA sequence: TGTGCCAGCAGTGCACCAAGGCAAGTCTTTCAAGAGACCCAGTACTTC. Protein sequence: CASSAPRQVFQETQYF.

The chain carries TRBV6-1 and TRBJ2-2; 8 nucleotides line up with TRBD1. Germline V gene data show CDR1 as MNHNS and CDR2 as SASEGT. The CDR3 has 20 amino acids. V lost 6 bases and J lost 5; bases outside the gene matches: 23. CDR3 protein: CASSLIWGLSGQDLTGELFF. The DNA of the CDR3 is TGTGCCAGCAGCCTGATTTGGGGTCTGTCGGGACAGGATTTGACCGGGGAGCTGTTTTTT.

This chain joins TRBV4-1 and TRBJ2-3; the D gene is possibly TRBD2 (6 bases). Trimming removed 1 base from V and 5 bases from J, with 13 bases in between. The CDR3 totals 15 residues. Germline loops: CDR1 MGHRA, CDR2 YSYEKL. Here the CDR3 reads CASSQGYGGLDTQYF. The DNA for the CDR3 is TGCGCCAGCAGCCAAGGGTACGGAGGGTTAGATACGCAGTATTTT.

The gene calls are TRBV6-1 and TRBJ1-2; no clear D. The CDR3 is 10 residues long. Germline V gene data show CDR1 as MNHNS and CDR2 as SASEGT. Deletions cut 8 bases from V and 6 bases from J, with 7 bases between. The CDR3 region is CASWSDGYTF. The CDR3 bases are TGTGCCAGCTGGTCGGATGGCTACACCTTC.

The chain employs TRBV4-1 and TRBJ1-2; TRBD1 agrees at 9 bases. CDR1 is MGHRA and CDR2 is YSYEKL in the germline V gene. V lost 4 bases to trimming and J lost 6 bases; unmatched junction nucleotides: 15. The CDR3 is 17 residues long. The CDR3 bases are TGCGCCAGCAGCCCCCGGGACAGGGACTCGCGGGGTGATGGCTACACCTTC. Its protein product is CASSPRDRDSRGDGYTF.

This clonotype came up once. J is TRBJ2-7 and V is TRBV7-2; 9 bases align to TRBD1. Losses at the gene ends were 5 bases for V and 3 bases for J; bases not matched to a gene: 8. The CDR3 sequence is 15 residues long. Germline CDR1 and CDR2: SGHTA and FQGNSA. In DNA form, the CDR3 reads TGTGCCAGCAGCCCTGGGACAGGGAGTTTCTACGAGCAGTACTTC. Its translation is CASSPGTGSFYEQYF.

The genes are TRBV9 and TRBJ2-1; 11 positions agree with TRBD2. This CDR3 is built from 15 residues. Trimming cost V 2 bases and J 7 bases; bases outside gene matches: 5. Germline CDR1 is SGDLS and CDR2 is YYNGEE. CDR3 residues: CASSVSGRARNEQFF. CDR3 nucleotide sequence: TGTGCCAGCAGCGTTAGCGGGAGGGCAAGGAATGAGCAGTTCTTC.

This clonotype occurred a few times. The chain carries TRBV4-1 and TRBJ2-1, with D uncertain. CDR1 is MGHRA and CDR2 is YSYEKL in the germline V gene. Between the trimmed V and J ends, which lost 2 bases and 8 bases, there was a span of 13 bases. The CDR3 is made up of 14 amino acids. CDR3 nucleotide sequence: TGCGCCAGCAGCCAACCTTCCTTTGACGATGAGCAGTTCTTC. Residues: CASSQPSFDDEQFF.

This clonotype was counted only a few times. At one end, the junction sequence differs from germline, possibly due to a read error. The chain employs TRBV7-9 and TRBJ2-7; 8 bases match TRBD1. This CDR3 has 15 amino acids. The germline V gene encodes CDR1 SEHNR and CDR2 FQNEAQ (reference sequence). The CDR3 spells CANSPRDRSSYEQYF. DNA of the CDR3: TGTGCCAACAGCCCCCGGGACAGGAGCTCCTACGAGCAGTACTTC.

The chain links TRBV14 to TRBJ2-5; D possibly uses TRBD1 or TRBD2 (6 bases each). The CDR3 has 15 amino acids. The germline CDR1 and CDR2 sequences are SGHDN and FVKESK. Trimming pared 4 bases from V and 5 bases from J, leaving 17 bases between. CDR3 sequence reads: CASSRKGGYGETQYF. In nucleotides, the CDR3 is TGTGCCAGCAGCCGTAAGGGGGGATATGGGGAGACCCAGTACTTC.

The V call is TRBV19, the J call TRBJ1-5; D possibly corresponds to TRBD1 (5 bases). The V gene's germline CDR1 is LNHDA and CDR2 SQIVND (reference sequence). The CDR3 totals 13 residues. The V and J ends lost 9 bases and 7 bases respectively, with 16 bases between them. Here the CDR3 DNA reads TGTGCCAGCACGGTGGAGGGGAGCCAGCCCCAGCATTTT. Translated, it gives CASTVEGSQPQHF.